Listed below are T cell receptor beta chains from one sample, sequenced in a study of cytomegalovirus exposure and HLA in healthy donors. Assay: immunoSEQ multiplex PCR; the TCRdb copy retains only in-frame clones and omits some. Of 200,000 to 250,000 clones listed, about three quarters are singletons. The sequencing input was PBMCs. These receptors originate from a woman in her sixties in good health and CMV-seropositive. The conserved cysteine and the conserved F or W are not part of the CDR3 here. The order of the fields is D gene, clone size, V gene, CDR3 protein. The D gene is left open where the match is weak. Size tells how often a clone was seen (once, few, many) or the class of an expanded clone, and some rows leave it out.

D gene: -; clone size: -; V gene: TRBV28; CDR3 protein: ASSLGVGGPQH
D gene: -; clone size: -; V gene: TRBV7-2; CDR3 protein: ASSFRETEAF
D gene: TRBD1; clone size: -; V gene: TRBV10-3; CDR3 protein: AVADRGTNEKLF
D gene: TRBD1; clone size: -; V gene: TRBV30; CDR3 protein: AWSRLIGQGAGNTIY
D gene: TRBD2; clone size: -; V gene: TRBV7-2; CDR3 protein: ASSLASGDYEQY
D gene: -; clone size: -; V gene: TRBV30; CDR3 protein: AWSPPGFETQY
D gene: -; clone size: -; V gene: TRBV11-2; CDR3 protein: ASPGAEQF
D gene: TRBD1; clone size: few; V gene: TRBV5-4; CDR3 protein: ASSWGQMNTEAF
D gene: -; clone size: -; V gene: TRBV29-1; CDR3 protein: SVRGDVTEAF
D gene: -; clone size: -; V gene: TRBV18; CDR3 protein: ASSPSDSYSPLH
D gene: -; clone size: few; V gene: TRBV6-1; CDR3 protein: ASSLTGKTEAF
D gene: TRBD2; clone size: -; V gene: TRBV18; CDR3 protein: ASSRLNGGDQETQY
D gene: -; clone size: -; V gene: TRBV28; CDR3 protein: ASSLPPSYEQY
D gene: -; clone size: -; V gene: TRBV7-8; CDR3 protein: ASSMTADNEQF
D gene: TRBD1; clone size: -; V gene: TRBV6-1; CDR3 protein: ASSLSTGGTYEQY
D gene: TRBD2; clone size: -; V gene: TRBV7-3; CDR3 protein: ASSLWGGSTDTQY
D gene: -; clone size: -; V gene: TRBV5-1; CDR3 protein: ASSLVGARVTEQY
D gene: -; clone size: -; V gene: TRBV5-1; CDR3 protein: ASSRQGPNTEAF
D gene: TRBD1; clone size: few; V gene: TRBV30; CDR3 protein: AWSRGTGGGELF
D gene: -; clone size: -; V gene: TRBV15; CDR3 protein: ATSRDVSYEQY
D gene: TRBD1; clone size: -; V gene: TRBV5-1; CDR3 protein: ASSIDRGQETQY
D gene: TRBD2; clone size: -; V gene: TRBV30; CDR3 protein: AWSRTSGGAGEQF
D gene: -; clone size: -; V gene: TRBV4-2; CDR3 protein: ASSQGGLRDYGYT
D gene: -; clone size: -; V gene: TRBV27; CDR3 protein: ASSFAGDAFGANVLT
D gene: -; clone size: -; V gene: TRBV21-1; CDR3 protein: ASSKSRRRDYGYT
D gene: TRBD1; clone size: -; V gene: TRBV7-9; CDR3 protein: ASSRIQQGLNYGYT
D gene: TRBD1; clone size: -; V gene: TRBV5-5; CDR3 protein: ASSSHRGNTEAF
D gene: TRBD1; clone size: -; V gene: TRBV5-6; CDR3 protein: ASSALSRTGYDNEQF
D gene: -; clone size: once; V gene: TRBV5-5; CDR3 protein: ANSLEGETQY
D gene: TRBD1; clone size: -; V gene: TRBV5-4; CDR3 protein: ASSLDRVGDIQY
D gene: TRBD2; clone size: -; V gene: TRBV5-1; CDR3 protein: ASSFSGRFDNEQF
D gene: -; clone size: -; V gene: TRBV19; CDR3 protein: ASNPAGYNSPLH
D gene: TRBD2; clone size: -; V gene: TRBV10-1; CDR3 protein: ASSESTSGGSTDTQY
D gene: -; clone size: -; V gene: TRBV19; CDR3 protein: ASSAQTGINQPQH
D gene: -; clone size: -; V gene: TRBV6-1; CDR3 protein: ASSALYQPQH
D gene: -; clone size: few; V gene: TRBV5-1; CDR3 protein: ASSLGLNSYEQY
D gene: TRBD1; clone size: few; V gene: TRBV2; CDR3 protein: ASSGDSQETQY
D gene: -; clone size: few; V gene: TRBV28; CDR3 protein: ASRSGRETQY
D gene: TRBD1; clone size: -; V gene: TRBV11-2; CDR3 protein: ASSRTGATNTEAF
D gene: -; clone size: -; V gene: TRBV28; CDR3 protein: ASSPGPGGQPQH
D gene: -; clone size: few; V gene: TRBV14; CDR3 protein: ASSEGQAGGGYEQY
D gene: -; clone size: once; V gene: TRBV7-9; CDR3 protein: SSSLRGAAAF
D gene: -; clone size: -; V gene: TRBV6-1; CDR3 protein: ASSRVQLNEKLF
D gene: TRBD1; clone size: -; V gene: TRBV10-3; CDR3 protein: AISGPGWGQGGAGELF
D gene: TRBD2; clone size: -; V gene: TRBV6-1; CDR3 protein: ASRLAGEGDTQY
D gene: -; clone size: -; V gene: TRBV2; CDR3 protein: ASSVQRVGTDTQY
D gene: -; clone size: -; V gene: TRBV6-4; CDR3 protein: ASSPGVASNQPQH
D gene: -; clone size: -; V gene: TRBV2; CDR3 protein: ASSEIGTSSYRTQY
D gene: -; clone size: -; V gene: TRBV6-6; CDR3 protein: ASSPYTEAF
D gene: -; clone size: -; V gene: TRBV5-1; CDR3 protein: ASSLGRGVGEQF
D gene: -; clone size: -; V gene: TRBV4-1; CDR3 protein: ASSLTREITPRDNEQF
D gene: TRBD2; clone size: -; V gene: TRBV27; CDR3 protein: ASSFMGLQETQY
D gene: -; clone size: -; V gene: TRBV7-2; CDR3 protein: ASSSDSAYEQY
D gene: TRBD1; clone size: -; V gene: TRBV5-1; CDR3 protein: ASSMTGVGDTQY
D gene: -; clone size: -; V gene: TRBV27; CDR3 protein: ASSFRRSNQPQH
D gene: TRBD2; clone size: -; V gene: TRBV7-2; CDR3 protein: ASSFYGGARETQY
D gene: -; clone size: -; V gene: TRBV6-1; CDR3 protein: ASSVTLNTEAF